This entry is about one T cell receptor (beta chain). This entry belongs to a study of OX40 agonist ivuxolimab in advanced cancers. Sequenced by immunoSEQ multiplex PCR; TCRdb stores in-frame clones only, minus some. The repertoire consists of 70,000 to 95,000 clones, with over 90% occurring once and the leading ten covering roughly 0.69%. The CDR3 totals 15 residues. The V gene's germline CDR1 is SGHAT and CDR2 FQNNGV. Between the trimmed V and J ends, which lost 4 bases and 0 bases, there was a span of 10 bases. The TCR comes from an adult with an advanced solid tumor such as melanoma, head and neck, liver or kidney cancer. The rearrangement links TRBV11-2 to TRBJ2-1; maybe TRBD2 (5 bases). The sample consisted of CD4+ or CD8+ T cells sorted from blood, taken in a trial of the OX40 agonist ivuxolimab. The CDR3 DNA reads TGTGCCAGCAGCTCCGGGATCGTCTCCTACAATGAGCAGTTCTTC. Translating it yields CASSSGIVSYNEQFF.